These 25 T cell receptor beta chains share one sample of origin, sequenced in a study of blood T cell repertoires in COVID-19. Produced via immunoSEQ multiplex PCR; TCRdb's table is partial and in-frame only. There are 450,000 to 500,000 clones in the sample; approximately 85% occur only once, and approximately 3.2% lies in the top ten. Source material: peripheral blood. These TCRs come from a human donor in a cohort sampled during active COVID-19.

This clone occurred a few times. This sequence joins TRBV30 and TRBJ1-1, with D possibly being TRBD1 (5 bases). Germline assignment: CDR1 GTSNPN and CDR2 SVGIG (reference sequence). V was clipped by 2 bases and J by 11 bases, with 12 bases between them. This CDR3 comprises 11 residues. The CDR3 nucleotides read TGTGCCTGGAGTTCGAAACAGGAGGCTTTCTTT. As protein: CAWSSKQEAFF.

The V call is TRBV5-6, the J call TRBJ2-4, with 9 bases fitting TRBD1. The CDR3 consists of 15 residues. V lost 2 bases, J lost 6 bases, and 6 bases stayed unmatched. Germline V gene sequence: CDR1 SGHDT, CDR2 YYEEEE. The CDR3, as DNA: TGTGCCAGCAGCTTATCACCGGGACAGGGAAACATTCAGTACTTC. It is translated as CASSLSPGQGNIQYF.

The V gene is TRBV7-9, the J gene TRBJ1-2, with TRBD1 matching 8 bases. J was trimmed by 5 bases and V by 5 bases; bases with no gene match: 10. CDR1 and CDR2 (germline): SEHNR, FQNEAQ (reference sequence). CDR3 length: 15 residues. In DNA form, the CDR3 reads TGTGCCAGCAGCCCCGCCCTCGGACAGGGATATGGCTACACCTTC. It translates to CASSPALGQGYGYTF. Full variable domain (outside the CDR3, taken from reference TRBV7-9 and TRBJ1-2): DTGVSQNPRHKITKRGQNVTFRCDPISEHNRLYWYRQTLGQGPEFLTYFQNEAQLEKSRLLSDRFSAERPKGSFSTLEIQRTEQGDSAMYLCASSPALGQGYGYTFGSGTRLTVV.

As DNA, the CDR3 is TGTGCCAGCAGTTACTATGGGCTAGCGTCCGGGGAGCTGTTTTTT. Translation: CASSYYGLASGELFF. The V gene is TRBV6-2 or TRBV6-3, the J gene TRBJ2-2; a weak D match, TRBD2 (6 bases). Looked up from germline, CDR1 is MNHEY and CDR2 is SVGEGT. CDR3 size: 15 residues. Trimming shortened V by 1 base and J by 6 bases, and 12 bases separated the two germline ends.

CDR3 loop: CSASDDSNPGNTIYF. For the CDR3, the DNA is TGCAGTGCTAGTGATGACAGCAACCCTGGAAACACCATATATTTT. The chain employs TRBV20-1 and TRBJ1-3; D is perhaps TRBD1 (5 bases). Germline CDR1 DFQATT, CDR2 SNEGSKA (reference sequence). The CDR3 length is 15 residues. Deletions cut 3 bases from V and 2 bases from J, with 14 bases between.

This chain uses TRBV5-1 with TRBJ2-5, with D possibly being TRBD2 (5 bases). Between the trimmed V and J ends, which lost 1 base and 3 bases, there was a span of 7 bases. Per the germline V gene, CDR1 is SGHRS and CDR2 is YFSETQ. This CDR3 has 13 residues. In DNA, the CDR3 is TGCGCCAGCAGCTTGTGGGGAGAAGAGACCCAGTACTTC. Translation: CASSLWGEETQYF.

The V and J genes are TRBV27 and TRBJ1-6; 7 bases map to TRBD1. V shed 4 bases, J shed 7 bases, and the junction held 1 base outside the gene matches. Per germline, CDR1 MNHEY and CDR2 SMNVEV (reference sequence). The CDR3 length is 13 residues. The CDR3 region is CASSYRGNSPLHF. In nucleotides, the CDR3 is TGTGCCAGCAGTTACAGGGGAAATTCACCCCTCCACTTT.

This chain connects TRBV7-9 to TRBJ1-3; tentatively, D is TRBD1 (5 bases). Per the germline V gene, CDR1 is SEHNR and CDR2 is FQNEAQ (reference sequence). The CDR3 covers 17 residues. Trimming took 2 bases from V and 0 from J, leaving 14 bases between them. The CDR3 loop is CASSLPGTESSGNTIYF. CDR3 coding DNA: TGTGCCAGCAGCTTACCCGGGACTGAGAGCTCTGGAAACACCATATATTTT.

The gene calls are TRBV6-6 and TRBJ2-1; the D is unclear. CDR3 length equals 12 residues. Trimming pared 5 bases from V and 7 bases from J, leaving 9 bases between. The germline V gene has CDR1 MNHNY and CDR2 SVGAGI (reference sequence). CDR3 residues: CASSPVRNEQFF. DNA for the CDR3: TGTGCCAGCAGTCCGGTTCGAAATGAGCAGTTCTTC.

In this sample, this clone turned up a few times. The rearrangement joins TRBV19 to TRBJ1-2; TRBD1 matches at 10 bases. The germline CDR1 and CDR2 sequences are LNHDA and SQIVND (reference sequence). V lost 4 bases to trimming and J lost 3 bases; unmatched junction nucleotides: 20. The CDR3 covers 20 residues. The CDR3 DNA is TGTGCCAGTAGTACTAGGACAGGGGGAATTCTAACAACTATGGACTATGGCTACACCTTC. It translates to CASSTRTGGILTTMDYGYTF.

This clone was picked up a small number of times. This CDR3 is CASGQGAYEQYF. The CDR3 DNA is TGTGCCAGCGGACAGGGGGCCTACGAGCAGTACTTC. The J gene is TRBJ2-7, the V gene TRBV19; 10 bases line up with TRBD1. This CDR3 has 12 amino acids. The J segment lost 2 bases and the V segment lost 9 bases, leaving 1 base of the junction unmatched. Germline values: CDR1 LNHDA, CDR2 SQIVND (reference sequence).

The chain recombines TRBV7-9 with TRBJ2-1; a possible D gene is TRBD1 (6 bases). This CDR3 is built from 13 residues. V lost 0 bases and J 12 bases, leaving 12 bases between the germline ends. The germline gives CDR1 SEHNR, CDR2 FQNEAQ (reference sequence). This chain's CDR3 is CASSLAGDTSQFF. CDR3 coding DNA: TGTGCCAGCAGCTTAGCTGGGGACACATCGCAGTTCTTC. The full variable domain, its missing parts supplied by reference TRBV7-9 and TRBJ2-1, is DTGVSQNPRHKITKRGQNVTFRCDPISEHNRLYWYRQTLGQGPEFLTYFQNEAQLEKSRLLSDRFSAERPKGSFSTLEIQRTEQGDSAMYLCASSLAGDTSQFFGPGTRLTVL.

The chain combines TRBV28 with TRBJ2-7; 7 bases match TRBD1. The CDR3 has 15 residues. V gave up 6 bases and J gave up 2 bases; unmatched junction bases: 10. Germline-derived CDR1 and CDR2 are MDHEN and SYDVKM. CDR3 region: CASSPPGTVPYEQYF. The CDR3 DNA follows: TGTGCCAGCAGCCCTCCCGGGACAGTGCCCTACGAGCAGTACTTC.

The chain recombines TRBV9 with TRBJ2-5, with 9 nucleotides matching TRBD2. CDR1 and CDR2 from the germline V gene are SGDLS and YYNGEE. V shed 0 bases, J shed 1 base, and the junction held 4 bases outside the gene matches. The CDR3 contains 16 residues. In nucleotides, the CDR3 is TGTGCCAGCAGCGTAGCCGCGGGAGGGGTCCAAGAGACCCAGTACTTC. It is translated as CASSVAAGGVQETQYF.

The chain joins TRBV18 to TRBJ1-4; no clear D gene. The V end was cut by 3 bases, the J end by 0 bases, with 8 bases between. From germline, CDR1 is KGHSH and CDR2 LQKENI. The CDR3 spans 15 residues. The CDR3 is CASSPPIPTNEKLFF. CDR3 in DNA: TGTGCCAGCTCACCTCCTATTCCAACTAATGAAAAACTGTTTTTT. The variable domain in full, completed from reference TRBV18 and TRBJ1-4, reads NAGVMQNPRHLVRRRGQEARLRCSPMKGHSHVYWYRQLPEEGLKFMVYLQKENIIDESGMPKERFSAEFPKEGPSILRIQQVVRGDSAAYFCASSPPIPTNEKLFFGSGTQLSVL.

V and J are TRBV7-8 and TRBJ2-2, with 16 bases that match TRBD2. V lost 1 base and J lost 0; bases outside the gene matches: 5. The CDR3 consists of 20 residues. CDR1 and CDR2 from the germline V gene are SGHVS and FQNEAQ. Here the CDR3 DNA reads TGTGCCAGCAGCTTAGTACCGGGACTAGCGGGAGGGGCGAACACCGGGGAGCTGTTTTTT. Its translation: CASSLVPGLAGGANTGELFF.

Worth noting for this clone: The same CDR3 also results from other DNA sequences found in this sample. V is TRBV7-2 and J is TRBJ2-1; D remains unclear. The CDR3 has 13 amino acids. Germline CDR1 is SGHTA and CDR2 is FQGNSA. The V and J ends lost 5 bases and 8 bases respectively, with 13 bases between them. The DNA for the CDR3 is TGTGCCAGCAGCCTTAGGAGAAGAGATGAGCAGTTCTTC. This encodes CASSLRRRDEQFF.

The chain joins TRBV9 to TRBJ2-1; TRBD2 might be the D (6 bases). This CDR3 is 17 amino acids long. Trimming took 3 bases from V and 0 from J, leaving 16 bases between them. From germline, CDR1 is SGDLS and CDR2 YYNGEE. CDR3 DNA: TGTGCCAGCAGCGGGCGGGACTCTGGCCTCTCCTACAATGAGCAGTTCTTC. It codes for CASSGRDSGLSYNEQFF.

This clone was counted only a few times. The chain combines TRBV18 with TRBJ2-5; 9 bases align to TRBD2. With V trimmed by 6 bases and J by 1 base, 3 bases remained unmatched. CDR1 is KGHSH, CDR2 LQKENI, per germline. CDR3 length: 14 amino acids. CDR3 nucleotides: TGTGCCAGCTCCAGGACTAGCGCCCAAGAGACCCAGTACTTC. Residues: CASSRTSAQETQYF.

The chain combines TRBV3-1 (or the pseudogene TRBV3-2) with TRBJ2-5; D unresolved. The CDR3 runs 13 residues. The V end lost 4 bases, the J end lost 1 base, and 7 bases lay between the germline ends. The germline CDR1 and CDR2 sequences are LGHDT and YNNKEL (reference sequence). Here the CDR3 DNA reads TGTGCCAGCAGCCCGCGCGGCCAAGAGACCCAGTACTTC. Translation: CASSPRGQETQYF.

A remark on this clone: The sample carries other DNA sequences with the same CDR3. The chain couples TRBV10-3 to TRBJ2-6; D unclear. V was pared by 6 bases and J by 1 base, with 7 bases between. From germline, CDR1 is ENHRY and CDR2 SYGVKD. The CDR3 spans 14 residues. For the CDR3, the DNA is TGTGCCATCAGCGACGGGTCTGGGGCCAACGTCCTGACTTTC. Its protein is CAISDGSGANVLTF.

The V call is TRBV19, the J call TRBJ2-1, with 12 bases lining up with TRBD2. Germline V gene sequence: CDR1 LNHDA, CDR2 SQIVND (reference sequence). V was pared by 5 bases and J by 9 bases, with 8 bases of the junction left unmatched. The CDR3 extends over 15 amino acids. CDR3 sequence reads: CASSVRTSGEFEQFF. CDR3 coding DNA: TGTGCCAGTAGTGTCCGGACTAGCGGGGAATTTGAGCAGTTCTTC.

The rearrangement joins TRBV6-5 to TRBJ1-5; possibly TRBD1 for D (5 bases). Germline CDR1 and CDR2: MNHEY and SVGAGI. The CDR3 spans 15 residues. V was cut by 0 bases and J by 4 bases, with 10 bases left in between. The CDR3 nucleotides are TGTGCCAGCAGTTACTCCCGGGGACTAAATCAGCCCCAGCATTTT. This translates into CASSYSRGLNQPQHF.

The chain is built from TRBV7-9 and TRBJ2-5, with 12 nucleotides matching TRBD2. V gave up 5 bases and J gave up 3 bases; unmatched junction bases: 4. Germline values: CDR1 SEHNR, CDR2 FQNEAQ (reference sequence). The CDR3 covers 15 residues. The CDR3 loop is CASSPSGREEETQYF. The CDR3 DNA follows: TGTGCCAGCAGCCCTAGCGGGAGGGAAGAAGAGACCCAGTACTTC.

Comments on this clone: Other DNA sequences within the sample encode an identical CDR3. CDR3 residues: CASSGTGYNEQFF. CDR3 bases: TGTGCCAGCAGTGGAACAGGCTACAATGAGCAGTTCTTC. The V gene is TRBV2, the J gene TRBJ2-1, with D possibly being TRBD1 (5 bases). The CDR3 is made up of 13 amino acids. V was trimmed by 4 bases and J by 3 bases, leaving 7 bases between them. Germline V gene data show CDR1 as SNHLY and CDR2 as FYNNEI. Full variable domain (missing parts from reference TRBV2 and TRBJ2-1): EPEVTQTPSHQVTQMGQEVILRCVPISNHLYFYWYRQILGQKVEFLVSFYNNEISEKSEIFDDQFSVERPDGSNFTLKIRSTKLEDSAMYFCASSGTGYNEQFFGPGTRLTVL.